The rows below give T cell receptor beta chains drawn from one sample of a study of blood T cell repertoires in COVID-19. Assay used: immunoSEQ multiplex PCR; TCRdb lists only in-frame clones, some missing. Of 200,000 or so clones in the sample, around 81% were seen once. Specimen: peripheral blood. The receptors stem from a young woman who had recovered from COVID-19. Both conserved end residues are part of each CDR3. The order of the fields is D gene, J gene, V gene, clone size, CDR3 protein, CDR3 DNA. D genes are given only for firm matches. Rows give clone size only sometimes, using once, few, many, or a class for an expanded clone.

TRBD1	TRBJ1-2	TRBV6-4	-	CASSATGGASYTF	TGTGCCAGCAGTGCGACAGGGGGCGCGAGCTACACCTTC
-	TRBJ2-3	TRBV7-2	-	CASSPWIYRGSDTQYF	TGTGCCAGCAGCCCCTGGATCTATCGGGGGTCAGATACGCAGTATTTT
-	TRBJ2-2	TRBV11-2	-	CASSSAYWRGVGELFF	TGTGCCAGCAGCTCCGCGTATTGGAGGGGAGTCGGGGAGCTGTTTTTT
-	TRBJ1-1	TRBV19	-	CASTPGGTEAFF	TGTGCCAGTACACCGGGGGGCACTGAAGCTTTCTTT
TRBD2	TRBJ2-7	TRBV27	-	CASSFSAGGQDEQYF	TGTGCCAGCAGTTTTTCTGCGGGAGGGCAGGACGAGCAGTACTTC
-	TRBJ2-1	TRBV7-3	-	CASSLFGGSGLPYNEQFF	TGTGCCAGCAGCTTGTTTGGGGGAAGCGGGTTACCCTACAATGAGCAGTTCTTC
TRBD2	TRBJ2-7	TRBV19	-	CASSIKDSRLAGVPYEQYF	TGTGCCAGTAGTATCAAGGACAGTCGACTAGCGGGAGTTCCCTACGAGCAGTACTTC
-	TRBJ2-7	TRBV6-5	-	CASSYSGTTYEQYF	TGTGCCAGCAGTTATTCAGGCACAACCTACGAGCAGTACTTC
TRBD1	TRBJ2-3	TRBV7-3	-	CASSSGQGFSSTDTQYF	TGTGCCAGCAGCTCAGGACAGGGGTTCTCTAGCACAGATACGCAGTATTTT
TRBD1	TRBJ2-2	TRBV7-2	-	CASSLVQGGTGELFF	TGTGCCAGCAGCTTAGTACAGGGGGGCACCGGGGAGCTGTTTTTT
TRBD1	TRBJ1-4	TRBV5-5	-	CASSLRDRGMTNEKLFF	TGTGCCAGCAGCCTCCGGGACAGGGGGATGACTAATGAAAAACTGTTTTTT
TRBD1	TRBJ1-1	TRBV5-1	-	CASSFETGGTEAFF	TGCGCCAGCAGCTTCGAGACAGGGGGAACTGAAGCTTTCTTT
-	TRBJ2-1	TRBV6-6	-	CASSHPRLEGASNEQFF	TGTGCCAGCAGTCACCCAAGACTAGAAGGGGCGAGCAATGAGCAGTTCTTC
TRBD2	TRBJ2-3	TRBV5-1	-	CASSQGTSHTDTQYF	TGCGCCAGCAGCCAAGGGACTAGTCACACAGATACGCAGTATTTT
-	TRBJ2-5	TRBV27	-	CASSRTQETQYF	TGTGCCAGCAGTCGAACTCAAGAGACCCAGTACTTC
TRBD1	TRBJ2-4	TRBV7-3	-	CASSLKPGQGAGAKNIQYF	TGTGCCAGCAGCCTAAAACCGGGACAGGGGGCCGGAGCCAAAAACATTCAGTACTTC
-	TRBJ1-6	TRBV27	-	CASRFTAYNSPLHF	TGTGCCAGCAGATTTACCGCGTATAATTCACCCCTCCACTTT
-	TRBJ2-3	TRBV6-5	-	CASSYGQTDTQYF	TGTGCCAGCAGTTACGGACAGACAGATACGCAGTATTTT
TRBD2	TRBJ2-7	TRBV28	-	CASITTLSRREGRYEQYF	TGTGCCAGCATCACCACATTATCACGGCGGGAGGGTCGGTACGAGCAGTACTTC
-	TRBJ2-2	TRBV4-1	-	CASSQNPAGNTGELFF	TGCGCCAGCAGCCAAAATCCAGCGGGGAACACCGGGGAGCTGTTTTTT
TRBD2	TRBJ2-7	TRBV10-1	-	CASSLGLAGAGEQYF	TGCGCCAGCAGCCTCGGACTAGCGGGAGCAGGGGAGCAGTACTTC
TRBD1	TRBJ2-3	TRBV15	-	CATSGGQGASDTQYF	TGTGCCACCAGCGGAGGACAGGGGGCTTCGGATACGCAGTATTTT
-	TRBJ1-5	TRBV7-9	-	CASSLGPPEPQHF	TGTGCCAGCAGCTTAGGGCCGCCTGAGCCCCAGCATTTT
TRBD2	TRBJ2-1	TRBV28	many	CASISAGAGTSGTLSSYNEQFF	TGTGCCAGCATCTCTGCAGGGGCCGGGACTAGCGGGACCCTAAGCTCCTACAATGAGCAGTTCTTC
TRBD2	TRBJ2-7	TRBV29-1	-	CSVLTGTTYEQYF	TGCAGCGTGTTAACCGGGACTACCTACGAGCAGTACTTC
TRBD2	TRBJ2-7	TRBV2	-	CASSSLAPSGEQYF	TGTGCCAGCAGTTCACTAGCGCCCTCGGGGGAGCAGTACTTC
-	TRBJ2-3	TRBV20-1	-	CSASAADTQYF	TGCAGTGCCTCCGCGGCGGATACGCAGTATTTT
TRBD1	TRBJ2-1	TRBV2	-	CASRKDRSSYNEQFF	TGTGCCAGCAGGAAGGACAGGAGCTCCTACAATGAGCAGTTCTTC
TRBD1	TRBJ1-2	TRBV12-3/TRBV12-4	-	CASSFTGDGYTF	TGTGCCAGCAGTTTCACAGGGGACGGCTACACCTTC
-	TRBJ2-1	TRBV28	-	CASSSGGLGQFF	TGTGCCAGCAGTTCCGGCGGCCTAGGGCAGTTCTTC
TRBD2	TRBJ2-5	TRBV7-9	-	CASSPGTSGRAGNQETQYF	TGTGCCAGCAGCCCTGGGACTAGCGGGAGGGCGGGGAACCAAGAGACCCAGTACTTC
TRBD1	TRBJ2-7	TRBV6-5	-	CASSYGATGPGYEQYF	TGTGCCAGCAGTTACGGCGCGACAGGGCCAGGGTACGAGCAGTACTTC
-	TRBJ1-1	TRBV7-9	-	CASSFNRENTEAFF	TGTGCCAGCAGCTTTAACAGGGAGAACACTGAAGCTTTCTTT
TRBD2	TRBJ2-1	TRBV7-3	-	CASSLGLAGVGEQFF	TGTGCCAGCAGCTTAGGACTAGCGGGCGTCGGCGAGCAGTTCTTC
-	TRBJ2-1	TRBV28	-	CASSLSRDKDNEQFF	TGTGCCAGCAGTTTAAGCCGGGACAAAGACAATGAGCAGTTCTTC
TRBD1	TRBJ2-7	TRBV27	-	CASSLSRDRPYYEQYF	TGTGCCAGCAGTTTATCTAGGGACAGGCCCTACTACGAGCAGTACTTC
-	TRBJ1-5	TRBV3-1/TRBV3-2	-	CASSPNNQPQHF	TGTGCCAGCAGCCCAAACAATCAGCCCCAGCATTTT
TRBD2	TRBJ2-5	TRBV29-1	-	CSVARGGRTETQYF	TGCAGCGTTGCTAGGGGCGGGAGGACGGAGACCCAGTACTTC
-	TRBJ2-7	TRBV14	-	CASSQDGRHPANGQYF	TGTGCCAGCAGCCAAGATGGTCGACACCCAGCCAACGGGCAGTACTTC
-	TRBJ2-5	TRBV7-2	once	CASSLAARRQETQYF	TGTGCCAGCAGCTTAGCTGCGAGGAGGCAAGAGACCCAGTACTTC
TRBD1	TRBJ2-2	TRBV24-1	-	CATSEGQGGRTGELFF	TGTGCCACCAGTGAAGGACAGGGGGGGCGAACCGGGGAGCTGTTTTTT
TRBD1	TRBJ2-3	TRBV28	-	CASDGGTGRGTDTQYF	TGTGCCAGCGACGGAGGGACAGGGCGGGGCACAGATACGCAGTATTTT
-	TRBJ2-1	TRBV6-5	-	CASSSWANEQFF	TGTGCCAGCAGTTCTTGGGCCAATGAGCAGTTCTTC
-	TRBJ2-2	TRBV5-1	once	CASSLALSTGELFF	TGCGCCAGCAGCTTGGCCTTGTCCACCGGGGAGCTGTTTTTT
-	TRBJ2-5	TRBV5-8	-	CASSLSGGGGSQYF	TGTGCCAGCAGCTTGTCCGGAGGTGGGGGGTCCCAGTACTTC
TRBD2	TRBJ2-1	TRBV7-9	-	CASSRLAGAVNEQFF	TGTGCCAGCAGCCGACTAGCGGGAGCGGTCAATGAGCAGTTCTTC
TRBD2	TRBJ2-1	TRBV7-2	-	CASSLASGRVNEQFF	TGTGCCAGCAGCTTAGCTAGCGGGAGGGTGAATGAGCAGTTCTTC
TRBD2	TRBJ2-7	TRBV28	-	CASRKVAGSSEQYF	TGTGCCAGCAGGAAAGTAGCGGGAAGTAGCGAGCAGTACTTC
TRBD2	TRBJ2-2	TRBV10-1	-	CASSSNPPAGAGSGELFF	TGCGCCAGCAGTTCCAACCCGCCAGCGGGAGCCGGGTCCGGGGAGCTGTTTTTT
TRBD2	TRBJ2-1	TRBV3-1/TRBV3-2	-	CASSQRLADYNEQFF	TGTGCCAGCAGCCAAAGGCTAGCGGACTACAATGAGCAGTTCTTC
-	TRBJ2-2	TRBV19	-	CASSILPDTGELFF	TGTGCCAGTAGTATACTCCCAGACACCGGGGAGCTGTTTTTT